These 10 T cell receptor beta chains were sequenced from one sample in a study of blood T cell repertoires in COVID-19 (dated by TCRdb to the early 2020s). Libraries were constructed by the immunoSEQ multiplex PCR assay. In its TCRdb copy, this immuneACCESS table keeps in-frame sequences only and misses some clones. Where compared with another copy, unresolved V genes explain less than half of these, and the others have no known cause. The sample has some 270,000 clones on record, 85% to 90% of them singletons. 0.75% to 0.9% of the sample comes from the top ten. The sequencing sample was made of peripheral blood. The receptors shown here come from a young man with acute or convalescent COVID-19.

The chain is built from TRBV28 and TRBJ1-1; 11 bases are a match to TRBD1. CDR3 size: 15 residues. The germline gives CDR1 MDHEN, CDR2 SYDVKM. With 5 bases clipped from V and 4 bases from J, the junction kept 6 bases outside the gene matches. The CDR3: CASSLLGTGGTEAFF. DNA for the CDR3: TGTGCCAGCAGTCTCCTCGGGACAGGGGGCACTGAAGCTTTCTTT.

This chain joins TRBV5-1 and TRBJ2-1, with TRBD2 matching over 8 bases. With 4 bases clipped from V and 1 base from J, the junction kept 4 bases outside the gene matches. The CDR3 has 15 residues. Germline V gene data show CDR1 as SGHRS and CDR2 as YFSETQ. The CDR3 DNA follows: TGCGCCAGCAGCGAGGGACTAGTTTCCTACAATGAGCAGTTCTTC. It codes for CASSEGLVSYNEQFF. Full variable domain (remainder filled in from reference TRBV5-1 and TRBJ2-1): KAGVTQTPRYLIKTRGQQVTLSCSPISGHRSVSWYQQTPGQGLQFLFEYFSETQRNKGNFPGRFSGRQFSNSRSEMNVSTLELGDSALYLCASSEGLVSYNEQFFGPGTRLTVL.

The chain carries TRBV7-2 and TRBJ1-4; 7 bases fit TRBD1. Per the germline V gene, CDR1 is SGHTA and CDR2 is FQGNSA. CDR3 length: 14 amino acids. V gave up 5 bases and J gave up 10 bases; unmatched junction bases: 10. The CDR3 DNA is TGTGCCAGCAGCAACTGGACAGGCCCGGGAAAACTGTTTTTT. It codes for CASSNWTGPGKLFF.

This sequence joins TRBV27 and TRBJ2-1; the match to TRBD2 covers 8 bases. The J segment lost 3 bases and the V segment lost 4 bases, leaving 11 bases of the junction unmatched. CDR1 MNHEY and CDR2 SMNVEV come from the germline V gene (reference sequence). The CDR3 sequence is 17 residues long. CDR3 residues: CASSSYLLAANYNEQFF. The CDR3 DNA sequence: TGTGCCAGCAGTTCCTACCTACTAGCGGCTAACTACAATGAGCAGTTCTTC.

V and J are TRBV29-1 and TRBJ2-5; no reliable D call. Germline V gene sequence: CDR1 SQVTM, CDR2 ANQGSEA. The V gene lost 6 bases and the J gene lost 5 bases, with 16 bases spanning the gap. CDR3 length: 13 amino acids. This CDR3 is CSVILLRVETQYF. The CDR3 DNA reads TGCAGCGTAATCCTTCTCCGGGTCGAGACCCAGTACTTC. The variable domain in full, with the rest retrieved from reference TRBV29-1 and TRBJ2-5, is SAVISQKPSRDICQRGTSLTIQCQVDSQVTMMFWYRQQPGQSLTLIATANQGSEATYESGFVIDKFPISRPNLTFSTLTVSNMSPEDSSIYLCSVILLRVETQYFGPGTRLLVL.

The chain combines TRBV6-2 or TRBV6-3 with TRBJ1-1; tentatively, D is TRBD1 (6 bases). Deletions cut 2 bases from V and 4 bases from J, with 17 bases between. Per germline, CDR1 MNHEY and CDR2 SVGEGT. The CDR3 is 16 amino acids. The DNA of the CDR3 is TGTGCCAGCAGTTACCCGGACAGCTCATGGGGCACTGAAGCTTTCTTT. Amino acid sequence: CASSYPDSSWGTEAFF.

The chain recombines TRBV7-9 with TRBJ2-1; tentative D call: TRBD1 (6 bases). V was pared by 1 base and J by 6 bases, with 10 bases between. The germline V gene encodes CDR1 SEHNR and CDR2 FQNEAQ (reference sequence). CDR3 length: 14 residues. This CDR3 is CASSLEGHANEQFF. The CDR3 nucleotides read TGTGCCAGCAGCTTAGAGGGACACGCCAATGAGCAGTTCTTC. The whole variable domain, remainder taken from reference TRBV7-9 and TRBJ2-1, is DTGVSQNPRHKITKRGQNVTFRCDPISEHNRLYWYRQTLGQGPEFLTYFQNEAQLEKSRLLSDRFSAERPKGSFSTLEIQRTEQGDSAMYLCASSLEGHANEQFFGPGTRLTVL.

This rearrangement joins TRBV5-1 to TRBJ2-7, with D possibly being TRBD1 (5 bases). Trimming stripped 7 bases from V and 5 bases from J, with 16 bases between. Germline CDR1 is SGHRS and CDR2 is YFSETQ. The CDR3 has 13 amino acids. CDR3 amino acids: CASGEQVRHEQYF. In DNA, the CDR3 is TGCGCCAGCGGCGAACAGGTCCGGCACGAGCAGTACTTC.

V is TRBV11-1 and J is TRBJ1-1; the D gene is possibly TRBD1 (6 bases). This CDR3 has 14 amino acids. CDR1 and CDR2 (germline): SGHAT, FQDESV (reference sequence). The V and J ends lost 7 bases and 8 bases respectively, with 20 bases between them. CDR3 nucleotides: TGTGCCAGCACCAAGGACAGTCGCCGAGGGGAAGCTTTCTTT. This codes for CASTKDSRRGEAFF.

This chain joins TRBV28 and TRBJ1-6; tentatively, D is TRBD1 (5 bases). This CDR3 region has 14 residues. Germline CDR1 reads MDHEN; CDR2 reads SYDVKM. V gave up 3 bases and J gave up 4 bases, with 7 bases separating them. This CDR3 reads CASSFDRYNSPLHF. The CDR3 bases are TGTGCCAGCAGTTTCGACAGATATAATTCACCCCTCCACTTT.